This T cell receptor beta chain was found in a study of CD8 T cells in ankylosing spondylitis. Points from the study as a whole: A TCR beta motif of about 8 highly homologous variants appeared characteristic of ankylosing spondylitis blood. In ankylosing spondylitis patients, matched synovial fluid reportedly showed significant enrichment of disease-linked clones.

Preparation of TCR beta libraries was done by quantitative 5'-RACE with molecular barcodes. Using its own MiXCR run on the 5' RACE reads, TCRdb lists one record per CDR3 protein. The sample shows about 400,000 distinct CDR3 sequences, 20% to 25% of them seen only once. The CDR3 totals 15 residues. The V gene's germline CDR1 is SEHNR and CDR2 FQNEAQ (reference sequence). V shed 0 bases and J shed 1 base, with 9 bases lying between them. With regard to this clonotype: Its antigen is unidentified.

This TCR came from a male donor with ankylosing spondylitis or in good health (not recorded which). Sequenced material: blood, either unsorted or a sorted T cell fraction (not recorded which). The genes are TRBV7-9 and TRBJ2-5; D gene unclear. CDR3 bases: TGTGCCAGCAGCTTAGCGGTACTATCCCAAGAGACCCAGTACTTC. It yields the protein CASSLAVLSQETQYF.